Following are 14 T cell receptor beta chains from one sample sequenced in a study of identical twins. A single record per CDR3 protein comes from TCRdb applying MiXCR to the 5' RACE reads. The sample has about 520,000 distinct CDR3 sequences, approximately 22% seen once. These same data were also listed under a study on T cells expressing NK-cell markers.

Sequencing input: CD4+ T cells sorted from blood. All receptors derive from a woman younger than 35 in good health.

In this sample, this clonotype turned up a few times. The chain has TRBV4-3 and TRBJ1-4; D is uncertain. V gave up 0 bases and J gave up 10 bases, with 18 bases separating them. The germline gives CDR1 LGHNA, CDR2 YSLEER. CDR3 size: 16 residues. CDR3 bases: TGCGCCAGCAGCCAAGAGCTGTCAGGCTACAAGGGAAAACTGTTTTTT. It is translated as CASSQELSGYKGKLFF.

This clonotype appeared many times. This chain uses TRBV10-3 with TRBJ2-6, with D hard to call. Looked up from germline, CDR1 is ENHRY and CDR2 is SYGVKD. CDR3 length: 14 residues. The V and J ends lost 0 bases and 2 bases respectively, with 2 bases between them. The CDR3 is CAISESTGANVLTF. The CDR3 DNA reads as TGTGCCATCAGTGAGTCGACTGGGGCCAACGTCCTGACTTTC.

This clonotype was seen only a few times. The rearrangement uses TRBV20-1 and TRBJ2-6; perhaps TRBD1 as D (6 bases). The CDR3 is made up of 19 amino acids. The ends were cut back, 3 bases at V and 0 bases at J, with 21 bases in the middle. Germline loops: CDR1 DFQATT, CDR2 SNEGSKA (reference sequence). CDR3 sequence: CSARTLQGGLASGANVLTF. The CDR3 DNA reads TGCAGTGCTAGGACCCTACAGGGTGGTTTGGCCTCTGGGGCCAACGTCCTGACTTTC.

CDR3 nucleotides: TGCAGCTCCCAGCGGGGGAACGAGCAGTACTTC. Protein: CSSQRGNEQYF. This chain joins TRBV29-1 and TRBJ2-7, with 8 bases that match TRBD2. The CDR3 sequence is 11 residues long. The germline V gene has CDR1 SQVTM and CDR2 ANQGSEA. V lost 8 bases, J lost 5 bases, and 5 bases stayed unmatched.

The genes are TRBV20-1 and TRBJ2-5, with TRBD2 matching over 8 bases. CDR3 size: 15 residues. The ends lost 6 bases at V and 5 bases at J; junction bases unmatched: 14. CDR1 is DFQATT and CDR2 is SNEGSKA in the germline V gene (reference sequence). The CDR3 region is CSAPSLGGAGETQYF. The DNA for the CDR3 is TGCAGTGCCCCCTCGCTCGGGGGGGCCGGGGAGACCCAGTACTTC.

The rearrangement uses TRBV5-1 and TRBJ1-5; D gene unclear. The germline gives CDR1 SGHRS, CDR2 YFSETQ. The V gene lost 5 bases and the J gene lost 4 bases, with 16 bases spanning the gap. There are 15 residues in the CDR3. CDR3 sequence reads: CASRPDGAGNQPQHF. DNA for the CDR3: TGCGCCAGCAGACCAGACGGCGCCGGTAATCAGCCCCAGCATTTT.

In DNA form, the CDR3 reads TGTGCCAGCAGTCTGCCCGGGAGGGCCTACAATGAGCAGTTCTTC. This encodes CASSLPGRAYNEQFF. The chain recombines TRBV27 with TRBJ2-1; 8 positions match TRBD2. The V and J ends lost 5 bases and 2 bases, in that order; junction bases with no gene match: 5. CDR1 and CDR2 (germline): MNHEY, SMNVEV (reference sequence). This CDR3 comprises 15 residues.

This clonotype showed up just a few times. The chain joins TRBV12-3 or TRBV12-4 to TRBJ2-3; D is possibly TRBD2 (6 bases). V lost 2 bases and J lost 2, with 11 bases in between. CDR3 length: 15 residues. The CDR3 here is CASSLTGVSTDTQYF. Here the CDR3 DNA reads TGTGCCAGCAGTTTAACGGGGGTCTCCACAGATACGCAGTATTTT.

The chain uses TRBV7-9 and TRBJ2-5; maybe TRBD2 (6 bases). This CDR3 is built from 12 residues. V shed 9 bases and J shed 0 bases, with 8 bases lying between them. CDR1 is SEHNR and CDR2 is FQNEAQ in the germline V gene (reference sequence). This chain's CDR3 is CASGLYQETQYF. The CDR3 DNA reads TGTGCCAGTGGACTATACCAAGAGACCCAGTACTTC.

The V and J genes are TRBV12-3 or TRBV12-4 and TRBJ2-3; D is perhaps TRBD1 (6 bases). This CDR3 has 14 residues. V gave up 9 bases and J gave up 0 bases, with 13 bases separating them. The CDR3: CASGATGSTDTQYF. The CDR3 DNA follows: TGTGCCAGTGGGGCCACAGGGAGCACAGATACGCAGTATTTT.

This chain joins TRBV20-1 and TRBJ1-2; TRBD1 aligns across 8 bases. With V trimmed by 5 bases and J by 4 bases, 9 bases remained unmatched. The length of the CDR3 is 14 residues. CDR1 DFQATT and CDR2 SNEGSKA come from the germline V gene (reference sequence). In nucleotides, the CDR3 is TGCAGTGCTTTTGAGACAGGGGATCTCTATGGCTACACCTTC. Translating gives CSAFETGDLYGYTF.

This clonotype was observed a few times. The chain uses TRBV30 and TRBJ2-2, with TRBD1 identical over 7 bases. The germline CDR1 and CDR2 sequences are GTSNPN and SVGIG (reference sequence). The ends lost 4 bases at V and 0 bases at J; junction bases unmatched: 2. CDR3 length: 14 amino acids. The CDR3 bases are TGTGCCTGGACCGGGACAGCGAACACCGGGGAGCTGTTTTTT. Translated, it gives CAWTGTANTGELFF. Full variable domain (remainder filled in from reference TRBV30 and TRBJ2-2): SQTIHQWPATLVQPVGSPLSLECTVEGTSNPNLYWYRQAAGRGLQLLFYSVGIGQISSEVPQNLSASRPQDRQFILSSKKLLLSDSGFYLCAWTGTANTGELFFGEGSRLTVL.

The chain combines TRBV7-2 with TRBJ1-2; a possible D gene is TRBD1 (6 bases). The CDR3 is 17 amino acids. V was shortened by 1 base and J by 1 base, with 16 bases between the two germline ends. Germline CDR1 and CDR2: SGHTA and FQGNSA. The chain's CDR3 is CASSLVWGNRDNYGYTF. In DNA, the CDR3 is TGTGCCAGCAGCTTAGTTTGGGGAAACAGGGATAACTATGGCTACACCTTC.

The V gene is TRBV20-1, the J gene TRBJ1-1; 7 positions agree with TRBD1. Germline-derived CDR1 and CDR2 are DFQATT and SNEGSKA (reference sequence). This CDR3 has 14 residues. The V and J ends lost 3 bases and 0 bases, in that order; junction bases with no gene match: 4. Here the CDR3 reads CSARRDRMNTEAFF. The CDR3 DNA sequence: TGCAGTGCTAGGAGGGACAGAATGAACACTGAAGCTTTCTTT.